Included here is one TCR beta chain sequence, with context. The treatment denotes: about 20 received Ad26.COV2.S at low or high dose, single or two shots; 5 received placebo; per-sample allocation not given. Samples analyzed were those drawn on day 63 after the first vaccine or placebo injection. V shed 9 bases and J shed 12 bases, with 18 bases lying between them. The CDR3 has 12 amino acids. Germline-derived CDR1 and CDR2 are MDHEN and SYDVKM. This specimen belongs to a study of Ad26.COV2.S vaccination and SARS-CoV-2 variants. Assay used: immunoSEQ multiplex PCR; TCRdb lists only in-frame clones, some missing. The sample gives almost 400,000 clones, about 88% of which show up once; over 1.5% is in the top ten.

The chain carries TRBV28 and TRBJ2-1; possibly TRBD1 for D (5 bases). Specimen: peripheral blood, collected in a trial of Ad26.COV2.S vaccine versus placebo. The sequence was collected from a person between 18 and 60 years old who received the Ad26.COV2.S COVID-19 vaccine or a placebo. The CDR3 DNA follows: TGTGCCAGTAGGACGGCAGGACACAGGCAGTTCTTC. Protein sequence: CASRTAGHRQFF.